This TCR beta chain was profiled in a study of blood T cell repertoires in COVID-19. In the study overall: Italy, Spain and the United States were the sources of the convalescent and acute COVID-19 samples.

As originally analysed: How many nucleated cells were present was estimated from reference gene primer amplification. Assay used: immunoSEQ multiplex PCR; TCRdb lists only in-frame clones, some missing. V, J and clone size derive from that table, while D and trimming were established from the DNA sequence. The table includes 200,000 to 250,000 clones, around four fifths detected once. The CDR3 consists of 15 residues. The germline gives CDR1 SGHTA, CDR2 FQGTGA. V gave up 4 bases and J gave up 9 bases; unmatched junction bases: 6. The chain has TRBV7-3 and TRBJ2-1, with 13 bases aligning to TRBD2. The sample consisted of peripheral blood. The clonotype originates from an elderly woman with active or convalescent COVID-19. CDR3 bases: TGTGCCAGCAGCTCTGGACTAGCGGGAGCTTCTGAGCAGTTCTTC. This sequence encodes CASSSGLAGASEQFF.